Many counts were recorded for the clone carrying this T cell receptor (beta chain). Its antigen is undetermined. These data originate in a study of T cells in Graves' hyperthyroidism and ophthalmopathy. RNA transcripts served as the template for amplifying TCR beta CDR3 regions. The TCR CDR3 first-round RT-PCR relied on the HTBI primer set. TCRdb redid the calling of the multiplex PCR reads with MiXCR, one entry per CDR3 protein. The table has about 160,000 distinct CDR3 sequences, 8% to 9.5% seen once. Regarding the study as a whole: Peripheral blood also featured most of the thyroid clonotypes expanded above 0.001. Ophthalmopathy prediction by the model preceded onset by a median about 6.8 months.

The study left out patients who had uncontrolled infection, other autoimmune disease, pregnancy or lactation. Sampled blood dates from first hyperthyroidism diagnosis, and it precedes any ophthalmopathy symptoms. This CDR3 comprises 13 residues. The V and J ends lost 6 bases and 7 bases respectively, with 18 bases between them. Germline V gene data show CDR1 as GTSNPN and CDR2 as SVGIG (reference sequence). What was sequenced was blood. The TCR comes from a woman aged 18-29 years with Graves' hyperthyroidism that later progressed to Graves' ophthalmopathy. The chain joins TRBV30 to TRBJ1-1; D is ambiguous. The CDR3 sequence is CACLPTGQSEAFF. CDR3 bases: TGTGCCTGCTTACCTACCGGGCAGAGTGAAGCTTTCTTT.